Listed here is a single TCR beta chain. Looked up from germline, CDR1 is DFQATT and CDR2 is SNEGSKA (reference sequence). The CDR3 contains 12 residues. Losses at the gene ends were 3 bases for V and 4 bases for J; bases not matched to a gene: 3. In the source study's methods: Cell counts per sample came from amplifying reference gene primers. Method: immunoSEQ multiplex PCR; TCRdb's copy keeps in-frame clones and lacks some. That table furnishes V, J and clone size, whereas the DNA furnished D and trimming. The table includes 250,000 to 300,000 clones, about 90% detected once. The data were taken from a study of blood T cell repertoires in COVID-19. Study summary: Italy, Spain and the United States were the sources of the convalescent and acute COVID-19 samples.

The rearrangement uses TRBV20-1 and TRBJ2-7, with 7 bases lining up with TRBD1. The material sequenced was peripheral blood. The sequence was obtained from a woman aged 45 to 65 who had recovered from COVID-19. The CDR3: CSASRGRYEQYF. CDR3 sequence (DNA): TGCAGTGCTAGTAGGGGGCGGTACGAGCAGTACTTC.